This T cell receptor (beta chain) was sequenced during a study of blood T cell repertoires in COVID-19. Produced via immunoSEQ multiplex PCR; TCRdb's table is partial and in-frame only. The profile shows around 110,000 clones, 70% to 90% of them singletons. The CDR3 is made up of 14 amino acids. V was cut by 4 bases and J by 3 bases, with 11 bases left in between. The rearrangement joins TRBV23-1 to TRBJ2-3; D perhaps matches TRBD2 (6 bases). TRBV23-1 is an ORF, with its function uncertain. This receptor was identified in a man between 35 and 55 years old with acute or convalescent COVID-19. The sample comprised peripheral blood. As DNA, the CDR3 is TGCGCCAGCAGTCGATCCGGGGGAACAGATACGCAGTATTTT. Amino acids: CASSRSGGTDTQYF.